This is a list of T cell receptor beta chains from one sample in a study of T-cell reconstitution after alpha-beta-depleted transplantation in children. Each CDR3 protein gets one entry after TCRdb re-called the PCR reads with MiXCR. The sample consists of approximately 640,000 distinct CDR3 sequences, roughly 17% of them appearing once. Source: PBMCs from the stem cell graft donor, taken from the stem cell graft. The source is a human donor who donated a stem cell graft to a child with acute myeloid leukemia. Both conserved end residues are part of each CDR3. The D gene is left open where the match is weak. The size field is filled for only some rows; it gives once, few, many or a size class.

J | size | D | V | CDR3 | DNA
TRBJ1-2 | few | . | TRBV20-1 | CSAEGTYYGYTF | TGCAGTGCCGAGGGGACCTACTATGGCTACACCTTC
TRBJ1-5 | many | . | TRBV20-1 | CSAGPIGQLDQPQHF | TGCAGTGCTGGACCGATAGGACAGTTGGATCAGCCCCAGCATTTT
TRBJ1-6 | . | . | TRBV6-1 | CASTGSTGYNSPLHF | TGTGCCAGCACGGGGAGCACAGGATATAATTCACCCCTCCACTTT
TRBJ1-1 | many | . | TRBV20-1 | CSAHRSANTEAFF | TGCAGTGCTCACCGATCAGCGAACACTGAAGCTTTCTTT
TRBJ2-7 | many | TRBD2 | TRBV29-1 | CSVGMGLASYEQYF | TGCAGCGTTGGTATGGGACTAGCGTCCTACGAGCAGTACTTC
TRBJ1-5 | few | . | TRBV5-1 | CASSLENDQPQHF | TGCGCCAGCAGCTTGGAGAACGATCAGCCCCAGCATTTT
TRBJ1-1 | . | . | TRBV4-3 | CASSLDDEPGMNTEAFF | TGCGCCAGCAGCCTAGACGACGAACCGGGGATGAACACTGAAGCTTTCTTT
TRBJ2-1 | few | . | TRBV10-3 | CAMDDGGYNEQFF | TGTGCCATGGACGATGGGGGGTACAATGAGCAGTTCTTC
TRBJ2-1 | . | . | TRBV30 | CAWSVRAGAILARVINEQFF | TGTGCCTGGAGTGTACGAGCAGGGGCTATTCTGGCCAGAGTGATCAATGAGCAGTTCTTC
TRBJ1-2 | few | . | TRBV5-6 | CASSSAAGVGYTF | TGTGCCAGCAGCTCTGCAGCAGGTGTTGGCTACACCTTC
TRBJ2-3 | many | . | TRBV20-1 | CSGKEWAGAVVDTQYF | TGCAGTGGGAAAGAGTGGGCGGGGGCCGTTGTAGATACGCAGTATTTT
TRBJ2-1 | many | TRBD2 | TRBV20-1 | CSVQTSGGNNEQFF | TGCAGTGTTCAGACTAGCGGGGGCAACAATGAGCAGTTCTTC